This paragraph reports one TCR beta chain. Authors of the study amplified TCR beta CDR3 regions from RNA transcripts. TCR CDR3 underwent first-round RT-PCR with the HTBI primer set. TCRdb re-called the multiplex PCR reads through MiXCR, storing one row per CDR3 protein. Of 130,000 or so distinct CDR3 sequences in the sample, more than 20% were seen once. The CDR3 extends over 11 amino acids. Trimming removed 3 bases from V and 7 bases from J, with 3 bases in between. This entry is derived from a study of T cells in Graves' hyperthyroidism and ophthalmopathy. The specimen was blood. This sequence was found in a woman aged 45-65 years with Graves' hyperthyroidism that later progressed to Graves' ophthalmopathy. The chain is built from TRBV12-3 or TRBV12-4 and TRBJ1-4, with no clear D. CDR3 region: CASSLSEKLFF. The CDR3 region has the DNA TGTGCCAGCAGTTTGAGTGAAAAACTGTTTTTT.